This TCR beta chain is from a study of Ad26.COV2.S vaccination and SARS-CoV-2 variants. Study-level findings and limits: Researchers reported similar non-spike TCR breadth in vaccine and placebo recipients. From the TCR breadth and depth analyses, total T cell responses may have been underestimated.

The germline CDR1 and CDR2 sequences are MDHEN and SYDVKM. The CDR3 has 12 amino acids. Trimming removed 1 base from V and 4 bases from J, with 4 bases in between. Notes on this clone: Its antigen is currently unknown.

Here immunoSEQ multiplex PCR was the method, and the copy in TCRdb shows in-frame clones only, minus some. Seen here are fewer than 500,000 clones, approximately 89% observed once, and the top ten hold 2.5% to 3%. The sample's treatment: some 20 received Ad26.COV2.S at low or high dose, single or two shots; about 5 received placebo; per-sample allocation not given. The investigators took samples on day 63 after the first vaccine or placebo injection. This clonotype originated in a person between 18 and 65 years old who received the Ad26.COV2.S COVID-19 vaccine or a placebo. The sequencing used peripheral blood, collected in a trial of Ad26.COV2.S vaccine versus placebo. The rearrangement uses TRBV28 and TRBJ1-2; D not resolved. CDR3 region: CASSLFTYGYTF. The DNA for the CDR3 is TGTGCCAGCAGTTTATTTACCTATGGCTACACCTTC.